This T cell receptor (beta chain) is from a study of blood T cell repertoires in COVID-19. Assay: immunoSEQ multiplex PCR; the TCRdb copy retains only in-frame clones and omits some. The data hold around 160,000 clones, with 87% observed a single time. The V gene end was trimmed by 5 bases and the J gene end by 8 bases; junction bases not matched to a gene: 10. The CDR3 is 15 residues long. From germline, CDR1 is LNHDA and CDR2 SQIVND (reference sequence). This receptor was obtained from an elderly man with acute or convalescent COVID-19. Sequencing was carried out using peripheral blood. This sequence joins TRBV19 and TRBJ2-1; 9 positions agree with TRBD2. This chain's CDR3 is CASSRGLAGSYEQFF. CDR3 DNA sequence: TGTGCCAGTAGTCGCGGGCTAGCGGGATCTTATGAGCAGTTCTTC.